The rows below give T cell receptor beta chains drawn from one sample of a study of blood T cells in healthy people across ages. MiXCR was run by TCRdb on the 5' RACE reads, yielding one entry per CDR3 protein. The sample lists more than 800,000 distinct CDR3 sequences; around 43% were seen once. What was sequenced was blood. The receptors were sampled from a woman aged 55-69 years in good health. Both conserved end residues are part of each CDR3. D genes are given only for firm matches. Size tells how often a clone was seen (once, few, many) or the class of an expanded clone, and some rows leave it out.

>TRBJ2-7|.|.|TRBV4-1
CASSTNAGTTSEQYF
TGCGCCAGCAGCACAAATGCCGGGACGACCTCCGAGCAGTACTTC
>TRBJ1-2|TRBD1|.|TRBV6-5
CASRLTPEGASNYGYTF
TGTGCCAGCAGATTGACTCCGGAGGGGGCAAGTAACTATGGCTACACCTTC
>TRBJ2-7|.|few|TRBV12-3/TRBV12-4
CASSFDSYNEQYF
TGTGCCAGCAGTTTCGACAGTTACAATGAGCAGTACTTC
>TRBJ1-1|.|.|TRBV12-3/TRBV12-4
CASSLDQGLNTEAFF
TGTGCCAGCAGTTTAGATCAGGGCTTGAACACTGAAGCTTTCTTT
>TRBJ2-1|.|.|TRBV7-9
CASSLGRSFYNEQFF
TGTGCCAGCAGCTTAGGGCGTAGTTTCTACAATGAGCAGTTCTTC
>TRBJ2-3|.|.|TRBV6-1
CASSPRGHDFRDTQYF
TGTGCCAGCAGTCCTCGGGGCCACGACTTTAGGGATACGCAGTATTTT
>TRBJ2-4|TRBD2|few|TRBV2
CASSPGTSKNIQYF
TGTGCCAGCAGCCCCGGGACTAGCAAAAACATTCAGTACTTC
>TRBJ2-1|TRBD2|.|TRBV20-1
CSAGLAGGPFLEQFF
TGCAGTGCGGGTCTAGCGGGAGGGCCGTTCCTCGAGCAGTTCTTC
>TRBJ2-5|.|.|TRBV30
CAWSVGGYQETQYF
TGTGCCTGGAGTGTTGGGGGATACCAAGAGACCCAGTACTTC
>TRBJ2-3|TRBD2|few|TRBV7-2
CASSIAGGGADTQYF
TGTGCCAGCAGCATAGCGGGAGGGGGGGCAGATACGCAGTATTTT
>TRBJ2-4|.|.|TRBV20-1
CSAETRPLGEQYF
TGCAGTGCGGAGACTCGACCCCTCGGAGAGCAGTACTTC
>TRBJ2-1|TRBD1|.|TRBV12-3/TRBV12-4
CASSHDRGGLKFF
TGTGCCAGCAGCCACGACAGGGGAGGTCTTAAGTTCTTC
>TRBJ2-3|.|.|TRBV5-1
CASKAAISTDTQYF
TGCGCCAGCAAAGCGGCGATCTCCACAGATACGCAGTATTTT
>TRBJ2-7|.|.|TRBV15
CATSTGGRYEQYF
TGTGCCACCAGCACTGGGGGTAGGTACGAGCAGTACTTC
>TRBJ2-7|TRBD2|.|TRBV12-3/TRBV12-4
CASTTSGKHNEQYF
TGTGCCAGCACTACTAGCGGGAAACACAATGAGCAGTACTTC
>TRBJ1-5|TRBD1|.|TRBV6-1
CASRWGQGTNQPQHF
TGTGCCAGCAGATGGGGACAGGGGACCAATCAGCCCCAGCATTTT
>TRBJ2-7|TRBD1|.|TRBV15
CATSRDGTGPPGQYF
TGTGCCACCAGCAGAGACGGGACAGGTCCACCAGGGCAGTACTTC
>TRBJ2-3|.|.|TRBV9
CASSSPPGDTQYF
TGTGCCAGCAGCTCACCACCTGGGGATACGCAGTATTTT
>TRBJ2-1|TRBD2|.|TRBV6-2/TRBV6-3
CASSYPRTSGALSSYNEQFF
TGTGCCAGCAGTTACCCGAGGACTAGCGGGGCTTTGAGCTCCTACAATGAGCAGTTCTTC
>TRBJ1-1|TRBD1|.|TRBV7-9
CASSFQGQGKPEAFF
TGTGCCAGCAGCTTCCAGGGACAGGGTAAACCTGAAGCTTTCTTT
>TRBJ2-4|.|.|TRBV11-3
CASSLVRFLRQENIQYF
TGTGCCAGCAGCTTAGTTCGGTTCCTCCGACAGGAAAACATTCAGTACTTC
>TRBJ2-7|TRBD2|.|TRBV28
CASTLAGGPRGEQYF
TGTGCCAGCACACTAGCGGGAGGGCCGAGGGGCGAGCAGTACTTC
>TRBJ1-1|TRBD1|few|TRBV27
CASSWGQGNTEAFF
TGTGCCAGCAGTTGGGGACAGGGGAACACTGAAGCTTTCTTT
>TRBJ2-7|TRBD2|.|TRBV11-1
CASSPTRLAGGLTGYF
TGTGCCAGCAGCCCGACTCGACTAGCGGGAGGCCTTACGGGGTACTTC
>TRBJ2-4|TRBD2|.|TRBV5-1
CASRDSPTSGNIQYF
TGCGCCAGCAGAGACTCACCGACTAGCGGGAACATTCAGTACTTC
>TRBJ1-5|.|.|TRBV7-9
CASSLGSGGEGPQHF
TGTGCCAGCAGCTTAGGTTCCGGGGGTGAGGGGCCCCAGCATTTT
>TRBJ2-7|TRBD2|many|TRBV12-3/TRBV12-4
CASSLRAGAYEQYF
TGTGCCAGCAGTTTAAGGGCGGGAGCCTACGAGCAGTACTTC
>TRBJ2-4|.|.|TRBV12-5
CASGTGTTYNEQYF
TGTGCTAGTGGGACCGGGACAACCTACAATGAGCAGTACTTC
>TRBJ2-1|.|few|TRBV10-3
CASGPKDNEQFF
TGTGCCAGCGGCCCTAAGGACAATGAGCAGTTCTTC
>TRBJ2-1|.|many|TRBV9
CASSARDAPYNEQFF
TGTGCCAGCAGCGCCCGGGACGCCCCTTACAATGAGCAGTTCTTC